This TCR beta chain originates from a study of blood T cell repertoires in COVID-19. Across the study: Acute and convalescent COVID-19 samples came from the United States, Italy and Spain. The analysed material was cDNA or gDNA that came from T cells, B-cell-depleted T cells, or PBMCs.

Some clones are missing from TCRdb's copy, which holds only in-frame ones; the method was immunoSEQ multiplex PCR. The sample carries some 120,000 clones, approximately 90% recorded once. The TCR sequence derives from a human donor with active COVID-19. The donor label of this sample is uncertain. The sample consisted of peripheral blood.

CDR3 nucleotide sequence: TGTGCCAGCAGTCCGGGACAGACCTCTGGAAACACCATATATTTT. Residues: CASSPGQTSGNTIYF. The chain employs TRBV28 and TRBJ1-3; 7 bases fit TRBD1. This CDR3 contains 15 residues. J lost 0 bases, V lost 5 bases, and 4 bases had no gene match. Germline V CDR1 and CDR2: MDHEN, SYDVKM.